This T cell receptor beta chain was identified in a study of CD8+ T cells in alopecia areata. For the study at large: Administration of oral tofacitinib to treated patients was at 5 to 10 mg twice daily.

It was cDNA, reverse transcribed from extracted RNA, that served as the sequencing template. Some clones are missing from TCRdb's copy, which holds only in-frame ones; the method was immunoSEQ multiplex PCR. The repertoire holds about 70,000 clones, over 25% seen once, with approximately 15% in the top ten. As for treatment: oral pan-JAK inhibitor, 5-10 mg twice daily. Peripheral blood, together with lesional scalp punch biopsies, was collected from alopecia areata patients. CDR3 size: 14 residues. Germline V gene sequence: CDR1 SQVTM, CDR2 ANQGSEA. Between the trimmed V and J ends, which lost 6 bases and 2 bases, there was a span of 16 bases. The sample holds a few counts of this clone.

The sequenced sample was CD8+ T cells sorted from blood, obtained at week 4, from a patient treated with tofacitinib. The chain combines TRBV29-1 with TRBJ1-1; D possibly corresponds to TRBD1 (5 bases). The sequence was obtained from a human donor with alopecia areata. This chain's CDR3 is CSVEKVGRNTEAFF. CDR3 in DNA: TGCAGCGTGGAAAAGGTGGGGCGTAACACTGAAGCTTTCTTT.